The clone carrying this T cell receptor (beta chain) has a single count. What it binds is unknown. Every TCR beta cDNA library bore unique molecular identifiers. About 460,000 cDNA molecules were obtained from roughly 1 to 10 million T cells. Via MiXCR, TCRdb re-called the PCR reads, giving one row per CDR3 protein. The sample holds some 890,000 distinct CDR3 sequences, about 53% seen once. This sample is part of a study of post-analysis software for immune sequencing data. About the study: Included among the disease courses, which were recorded for the cohort, were relapsing-remitting, secondary progressive and progressive-relapsing multiple sclerosis. Study-wide results and caveats: A handful of TRBV segments were more frequent in patients than controls; TRBV5-6, TRBV5-1 and TRBV20-1 belonged to this group. Patients with multiple sclerosis recorded significantly lower normalized Chao1 diversity than controls, the study found.

Germline CDR1 MNHNS, CDR2 SASEGT. With V trimmed by 6 bases and J by 3 bases, 12 bases remained unmatched. The CDR3 has 16 residues. The V call is TRBV6-1, the J call TRBJ2-5, with 8 bases aligning to TRBD2. The sample taken for sequencing was blood. This sequence originates from a girl between 5 and 17 years old with multiple sclerosis. CDR3 coding DNA: TGTGCCAGCAGCGCCCCACCGACTAGCGTTAAAGAGACCCAGTACTTC. Its protein product is CASSAPPTSVKETQYF.